This is a list of T cell receptor beta chains from one sample in a study of CXCR3-negative and CXCR3-positive naive CD8 T cells. TCRdb re-called the 5' RACE reads and catalogs CDR3 proteins one per entry, DNA excluded. This sample's table has around 95,000 distinct CDR3 sequences. Sequencing was performed on naive CXCR3+ CD8+ T cells from blood. These receptors were obtained from a human donor in good health. Some clones in this sample may be carry-over from other donors' samples. The CDR3 runs from the conserved cysteine through the conserved F or W.

V	J	CDR3
TRBV7-2	TRBJ2-5	CASILLLETQYF
TRBV12-3/TRBV12-4	TRBJ2-7	CASSLLVYEQYF
TRBV19	TRBJ2-2	CASTRGAEGTGELFF
TRBV5-1	TRBJ1-2	CASSLDREVRGYTF
TRBV29-1	TRBJ1-2	CSVEEVWGLPGAHYGYTF
TRBV11-2	TRBJ1-3	CASSLGTFGNTIYF
TRBV7-9	TRBJ2-1	CASSLATSGGRNEQFF
TRBV23-1	TRBJ2-7	CASSQGRPYEQYF
TRBV4-1	TRBJ2-7	CASSQVGQAYEQYF
TRBV12-3/TRBV12-4	TRBJ2-3	CASSRAGVSSTDTQYF
TRBV6-2/TRBV6-3	TRBJ2-5	CASSATYFQETQYF
TRBV14	TRBJ2-5	CASSNPHRDYEETQYF
TRBV4-3	TRBJ2-5	CASSHARTGEETQYF
TRBV11-2	TRBJ2-1	CASSLEIPRAEQFF
TRBV25-1	TRBJ2-1	CASSGLAGGYEQFF
TRBV7-8	TRBJ1-1	CASSENLGGKNAEAFF
TRBV15	TRBJ1-4	CATNGGTNEKLFF
TRBV5-1	TRBJ2-7	CASSILPGTGYEQYF
TRBV7-3	TRBJ2-7	CASSPGTGNYEQYF
TRBV7-9	TRBJ2-1	CASSHRGSYNEQFF
TRBV30	TRBJ2-7	CAWSIADRDEQYF
TRBV10-3	TRBJ2-5	CAIMEENRETQYF
TRBV6-2/TRBV6-3	TRBJ2-7	CASSYSGPTEQYF
TRBV7-2	TRBJ2-1	CASSLLSSYNEQFF
TRBV19	TRBJ2-1	CASRPTPLLNNEQFF
TRBV5-6	TRBJ2-5	CASSLAWDGTSEETQYF
TRBV7-8	TRBJ2-1	CASSLAGGLPLNEQFF
TRBV10-2	TRBJ2-1	CASSETTDPYNEQFF
TRBV3-2	TRBJ2-4	CASSQDFPGLENQYF
TRBV20-1	TRBJ2-7	CSARSGQYEQYF
TRBV7-2	TRBJ2-2	CASSLEVGRGLTGEQFF
TRBV7-2	TRBJ2-2	CASSEERGTNTGELFF
TRBV30	TRBJ2-3	CAWRQGTADTQYF
TRBV7-2	TRBJ2-4	CASSFHRDAKNIQYF
TRBV6-5	TRBJ2-2	CASSYGALDTGELFF
TRBV6-4	TRBJ1-1	CASSDAPGGTEAFF
TRBV7-9	TRBJ1-1	CASSNLQGGGELAFF
TRBV5-1	TRBJ2-7	CASSPGQGGISYEQYF
TRBV27	TRBJ2-7	CASSLKPGLAGGDEQYF
TRBV29-1	TRBJ1-5	CSVVDSNSNQPQHF
TRBV28	TRBJ2-4	CASTPPGGFNIQYF
TRBV21-1	TRBJ2-2	CASSHKIIANLNTGELFF
TRBV7-2	TRBJ1-5	CASSLAAGDRGQPQHF
TRBV12-3/TRBV12-4	TRBJ2-2	CASSDLTGPNTGELFF
TRBV7-9	TRBJ2-7	CASSLRRTDEWEQYF
TRBV6-1	TRBJ2-5	CASSMNQGAPQETQYF
TRBV29-1	TRBJ2-1	CSPSIGIYNEQFF
TRBV7-9	TRBJ1-2	CASSPPSDLSGGINYGYTF
TRBV28	TRBJ2-7	CASSSPISSYEQYF
TRBV5-1	TRBJ2-2	CASSTTGPGELFF
TRBV4-2	TRBJ1-1	CASSQERQQNTEAFF
TRBV7-9	TRBJ2-2	CASSSLANTGELFF
TRBV20-1	TRBJ2-7	CSARDFHGTTAYEQYF
TRBV20-1	TRBJ2-5	CSARALEQAQETQYF
TRBV9	TRBJ2-1	CASSVLAAAGDEQFF
TRBV25-1	TRBJ1-1	CASSATSDRNTEAFF
TRBV10-3	TRBJ2-1	CAISESTSSRYNEQFF
TRBV11-2	TRBJ2-1	CASSLDSVGGNEQFF
TRBV10-3	TRBJ2-5	CAISESTGQQETQYF